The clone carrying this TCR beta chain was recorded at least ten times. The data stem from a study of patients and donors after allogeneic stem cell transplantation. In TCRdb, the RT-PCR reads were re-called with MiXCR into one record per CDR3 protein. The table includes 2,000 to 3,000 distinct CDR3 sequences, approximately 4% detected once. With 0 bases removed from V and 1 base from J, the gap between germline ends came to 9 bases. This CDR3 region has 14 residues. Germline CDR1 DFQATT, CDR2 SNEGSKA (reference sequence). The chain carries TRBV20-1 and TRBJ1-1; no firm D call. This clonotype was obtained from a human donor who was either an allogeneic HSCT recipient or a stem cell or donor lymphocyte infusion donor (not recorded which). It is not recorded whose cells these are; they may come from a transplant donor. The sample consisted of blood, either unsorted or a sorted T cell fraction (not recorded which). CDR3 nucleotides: TGCAGTGCTAGAGATAATTTCAGGAACACTGAAGCTTTCTTT. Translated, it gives CSARDNFRNTEAFF.